This T cell receptor (beta chain) was retrieved from a study of technical replicates of blood from a few donors. This clone was observed a single time. Sequenced by immunoSEQ multiplex PCR; TCRdb stores in-frame clones only, minus some. The sample has 95,000 or so clones, approximately 96% seen once. The CDR3 totals 13 residues. In germline, CDR1 is MNHNY, CDR2 SVGAGI (reference sequence). Trimming took 0 bases from V and 4 from J, leaving 6 bases between them. Sequencing was carried out using T cells isolated from PBMCs. This sequence originates from a human donor in good health. The chain has TRBV6-6 and TRBJ1-2; no clear D. The CDR3 nucleotides read TGTGCCAGCAGTTACTCGACTACCTATGGCTACACCTTC. Amino acids: CASSYSTTYGYTF.